What follows is one T cell receptor beta chain and its context. Its antigen remains unknown. This CDR3 has 17 amino acids. Trimming took off 2 bases at V and 0 bases at J, with 14 bases between the two ends. CDR1 and CDR2 (germline): SGHVS, FNYEAQ. A sample-barcoded 5' primer and a J-beta primer mix were used in a second PCR of roughly 6 to 11 cycles. TCRdb redid the calling of the 5' RACE reads with MiXCR, one entry per CDR3 protein. The sample has roughly 1.5 million distinct CDR3 sequences; 35% to 45% are singletons. The data originate from a study of blood T cells in healthy people across ages. Findings and caveats of the study: It was held that the diversity estimates obtained from one million T cells were underestimates.

Aged roughly 6 to 90, donors were systemically healthy Caucasians from Russia. The J gene is TRBJ2-1, the V gene TRBV7-6, with D possibly being TRBD2 (5 bases). The material sequenced was blood. This TCR was recovered from a woman between 18 and 30 years old in good health. DNA of the CDR3: TGTGCCAGCAGCTTACGACGCGGCGGGTCCTCCTACAATGAGCAGTTCTTC. Translation gives CASSLRRGGSSYNEQFF. Full variable domain (missing parts from reference TRBV7-6 and TRBJ2-1): GAGVSQSPRYKVTKRGQDVALRCDPISGHVSLYWYRQALGQGPEFLTYFNYEAQQDKSGLPNDRFSAERPEGSISTLTIQRTEQRDSAMYRCASSLRRGGSSYNEQFFGPGTRLTVL.